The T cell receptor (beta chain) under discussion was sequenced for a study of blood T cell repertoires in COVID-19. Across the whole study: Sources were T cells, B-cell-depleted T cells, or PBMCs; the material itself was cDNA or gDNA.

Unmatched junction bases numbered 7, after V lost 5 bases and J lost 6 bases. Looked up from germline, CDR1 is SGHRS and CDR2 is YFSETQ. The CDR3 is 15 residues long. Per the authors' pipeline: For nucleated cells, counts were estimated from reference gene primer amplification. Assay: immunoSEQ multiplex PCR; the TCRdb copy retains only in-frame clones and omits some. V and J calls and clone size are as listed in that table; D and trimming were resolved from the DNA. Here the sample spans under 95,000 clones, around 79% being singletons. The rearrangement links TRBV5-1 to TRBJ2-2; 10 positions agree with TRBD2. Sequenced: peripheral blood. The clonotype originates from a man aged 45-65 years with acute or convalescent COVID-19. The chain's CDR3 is CASRAGTSESGELFF. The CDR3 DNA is TGCGCCAGCAGGGCTGGGACTAGCGAATCCGGGGAGCTGTTTTTT.